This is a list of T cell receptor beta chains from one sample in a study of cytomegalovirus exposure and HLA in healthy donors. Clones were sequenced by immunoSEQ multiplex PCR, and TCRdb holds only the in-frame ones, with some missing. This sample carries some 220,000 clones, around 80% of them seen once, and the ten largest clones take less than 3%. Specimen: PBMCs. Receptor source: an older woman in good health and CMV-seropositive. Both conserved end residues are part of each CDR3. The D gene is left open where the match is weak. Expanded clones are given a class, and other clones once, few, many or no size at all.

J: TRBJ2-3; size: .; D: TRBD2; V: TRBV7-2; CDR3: CASSSLAGTQYF; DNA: TGTGCCAGCAGCTCCTTAGCGGGAACGCAGTATTTT
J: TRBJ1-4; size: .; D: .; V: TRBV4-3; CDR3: CASSQDVGAGNEKLFF; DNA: TGCGCCAGCAGCCAAGATGTTGGGGCAGGCAATGAAAAACTGTTTTTT
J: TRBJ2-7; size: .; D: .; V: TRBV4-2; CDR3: CASSQGSSYEQYF; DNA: TGTGCCAGCAGTCAGGGGAGCTCCTACGAGCAGTACTTC
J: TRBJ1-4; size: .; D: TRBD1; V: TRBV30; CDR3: CASNIWDSRYEKLFF; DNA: TGTGCCTCGAACATATGGGACAGTAGATATGAAAAACTGTTTTTT
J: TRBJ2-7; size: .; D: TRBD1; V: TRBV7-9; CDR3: CASSPRTGTHEQYF; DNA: TGTGCCAGCAGCCCTCGGACAGGGACCCACGAGCAGTACTTC
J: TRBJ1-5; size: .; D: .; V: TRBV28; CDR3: CASSPSAAISNQPQHF; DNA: TGTGCCAGCAGTCCGTCAGCGGCAATCAGCAATCAGCCCCAGCATTTT
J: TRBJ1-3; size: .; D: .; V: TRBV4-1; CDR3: CASSQDGRASGNTIYF; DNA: TGCGCCAGCAGCCAAGATGGCAGGGCCTCTGGAAACACCATATATTTT
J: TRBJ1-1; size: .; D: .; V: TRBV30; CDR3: CAWNRESWNTEAFF; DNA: TGTGCCTGGAATCGGGAATCCTGGAACACTGAAGCTTTCTTT
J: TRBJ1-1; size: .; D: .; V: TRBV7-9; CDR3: CASSYYRVNTEAFF; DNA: TGTGCCAGCAGTTACTACCGGGTGAACACTGAAGCTTTCTTT
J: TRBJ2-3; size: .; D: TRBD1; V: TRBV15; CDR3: CATRDRAFGDTQYF; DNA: TGTGCCACCAGGGACAGGGCCTTTGGCGATACGCAGTATTTT
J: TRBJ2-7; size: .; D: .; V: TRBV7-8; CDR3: CASSSGLSYEQYF; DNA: TGTGCCAGCAGCTCCGGACTCTCCTACGAGCAGTACTTC
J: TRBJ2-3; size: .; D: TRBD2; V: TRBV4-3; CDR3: CASSQDPRGGPYTQYF; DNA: TGCGCCAGCAGCCAAGACCCGCGGGGGGGCCCGTATACGCAGTATTTT
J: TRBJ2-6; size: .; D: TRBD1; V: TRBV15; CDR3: CATRLGGIRANVLTF; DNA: TGTGCCACCAGATTAGGGGGCATCAGAGCCAACGTCCTGACTTTC
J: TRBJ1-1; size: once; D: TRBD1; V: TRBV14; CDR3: CASSPIRDRVIIATEAFF; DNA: TGTGCCAGCAGCCCGATCCGGGACAGGGTAATCATAGCAACTGAAGCTTTCTTT
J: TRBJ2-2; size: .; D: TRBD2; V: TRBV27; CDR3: CASSFWGIGASGTEGELFF; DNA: TGTGCCAGCAGTTTTTGGGGAATCGGCGCTAGCGGGACTGAAGGGGAGCTGTTTTTT
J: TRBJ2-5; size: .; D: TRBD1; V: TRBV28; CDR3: CASSPLRDRANF; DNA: TGTGCCAGCAGCCCCCTCCGGGACAGGGCAAACTTC
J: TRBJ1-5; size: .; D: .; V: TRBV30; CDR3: CAWSARDTYSNQPQHF; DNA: TGTGCCTGGAGTGCTCGAGACACTTATAGCAATCAGCCCCAGCATTTT
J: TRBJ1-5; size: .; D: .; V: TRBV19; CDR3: CASSLRTGAQHF; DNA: TGTGCCAGTAGCCTTCGAACGGGAGCCCAGCATTTT
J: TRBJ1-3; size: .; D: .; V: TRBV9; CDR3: CASSPPGSGGTIYF; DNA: TGTGCCAGCAGCCCTCCCGGGAGCGGCGGCACCATATATTTT
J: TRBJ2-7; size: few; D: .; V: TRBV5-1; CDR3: CASSVNGQSPYEQYF; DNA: TGCGCCAGCAGCGTCAATGGACAGTCCCCCTACGAGCAGTACTTC
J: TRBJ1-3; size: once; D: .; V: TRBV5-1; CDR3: CASSFLNGGNTGNTIYF; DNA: TGCGCCAGCAGCTTTCTCAACGGAGGAAATACTGGAAACACCATATATTTT
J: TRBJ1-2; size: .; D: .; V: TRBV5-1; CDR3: CASSPGRVDGYTF; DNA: TGCGCCAGCAGCCCCGGGAGGGTCGATGGCTACACCTTC
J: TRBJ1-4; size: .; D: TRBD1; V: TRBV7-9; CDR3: CSSSLEQGKGTNEKLFF; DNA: TGTTCCAGCAGCTTAGAACAGGGGAAGGGAACTAATGAAAAACTGTTTTTT
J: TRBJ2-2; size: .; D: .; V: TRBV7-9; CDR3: CASSTYLAQSGELFF; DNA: TGTGCCAGCAGCACCTACCTAGCGCAGTCTGGGGAGCTGTTTTTT
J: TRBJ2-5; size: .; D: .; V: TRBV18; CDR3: CASSRGQLFGTGSTQYF; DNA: TGTGCCAGCTCACGGGGACAGTTGTTCGGCACCGGGAGTACCCAGTACTTC
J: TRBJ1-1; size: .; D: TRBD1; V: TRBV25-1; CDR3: CASSAQGMNTEAFF; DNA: TGTGCCAGCAGTGCACAGGGGATGAACACTGAAGCTTTCTTT
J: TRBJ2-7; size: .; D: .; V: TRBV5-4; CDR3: CASSLVGQTNEQYF; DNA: TGTGCCAGCAGCTTGGTTGGACAGACCAACGAGCAGTACTTC
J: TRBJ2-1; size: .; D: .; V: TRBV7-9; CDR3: CTSSSVYNEQFF; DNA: TGTACCAGCAGCTCGGTATACAATGAGCAGTTCTTC
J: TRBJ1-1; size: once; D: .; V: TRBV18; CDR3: CASSPPGRGGMNTEAFF; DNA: TGTGCCAGCTCACCCCCGGGTAGAGGCGGCATGAACACTGAAGCTTTCTTT
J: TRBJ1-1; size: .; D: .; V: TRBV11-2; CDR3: CASSLSRGNTEAFF; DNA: TGTGCCAGCAGCTTATCGAGAGGGAACACTGAAGCTTTCTTT
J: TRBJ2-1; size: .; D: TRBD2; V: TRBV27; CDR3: CASSDRRRLAGEGEQFF; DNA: TGTGCCAGCAGTGATCGACGGAGACTAGCGGGAGAGGGTGAGCAGTTCTTC
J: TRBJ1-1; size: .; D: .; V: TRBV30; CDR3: CAWSQILHTEAFF; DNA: TGTGCCTGGAGCCAAATACTGCACACTGAAGCTTTCTTT
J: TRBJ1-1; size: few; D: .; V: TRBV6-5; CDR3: CASTLEGTTEAFF; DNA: TGTGCCAGCACCCTAGAAGGGACAACTGAAGCTTTCTTT
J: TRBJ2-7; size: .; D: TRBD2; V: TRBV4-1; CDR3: CASSQAMTSGTIHYEQYF; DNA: TGCGCCAGCAGCCAAGCTATGACTAGCGGGACTATCCACTACGAGCAGTACTTC
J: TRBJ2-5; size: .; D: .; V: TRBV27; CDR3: CASSLSWAGTQYF; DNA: TGTGCCAGCAGTTTATCGTGGGCAGGAACCCAGTACTTC
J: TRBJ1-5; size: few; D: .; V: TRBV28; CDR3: CASSFTNQPQHF; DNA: TGTGCCAGCAGTTTCACTAATCAGCCCCAGCATTTT
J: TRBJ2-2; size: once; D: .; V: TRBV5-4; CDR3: CASSFLANTGELFF; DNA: TGTGCCAGCAGCTTTCTAGCGAACACCGGGGAGCTGTTTTTT
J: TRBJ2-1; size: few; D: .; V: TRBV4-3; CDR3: CASSQSWGAEQFF; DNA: TGCGCCAGCAGCCAAAGTTGGGGAGCGGAGCAGTTCTTC
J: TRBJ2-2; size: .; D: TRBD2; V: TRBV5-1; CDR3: CASSLSTGGDTGELFF; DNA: TGCGCCAGCAGCCTTTCGACGGGGGGGGACACCGGGGAGCTGTTTTTT
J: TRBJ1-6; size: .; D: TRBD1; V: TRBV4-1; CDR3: CASSQSPVAQGLDYNSPLHF; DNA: TGCGCCAGCAGCCAATCCCCGGTGGCACAGGGGTTAGACTATAATTCACCCCTCCACTTT
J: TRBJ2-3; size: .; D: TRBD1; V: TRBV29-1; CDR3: CSASTGNPTQYF; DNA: TGCAGCGCGTCGACAGGGAATCCTACGCAGTATTTT
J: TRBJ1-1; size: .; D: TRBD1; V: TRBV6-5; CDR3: CASRTGGNTEAFF; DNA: TGTGCCAGCAGGACAGGGGGGAACACTGAAGCTTTCTTT
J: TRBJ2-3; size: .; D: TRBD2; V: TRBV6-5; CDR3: CASSELAATDTQYF; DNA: TGTGCCAGCAGCGAGCTAGCGGCAACAGATACGCAGTATTTT
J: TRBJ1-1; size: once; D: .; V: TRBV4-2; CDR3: CASSHGDTEGTEAFF; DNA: TGTGCCAGCAGCCATGGGGACACCGAGGGGACTGAAGCTTTCTTT
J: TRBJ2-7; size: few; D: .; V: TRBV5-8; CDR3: CASSLALSYEQYF; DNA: TGTGCCAGCAGCTTGGCCTTATCCTACGAGCAGTACTTC
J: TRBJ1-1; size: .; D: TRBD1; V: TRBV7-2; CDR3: CASSLASHTGAEAFF; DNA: TGTGCCAGCAGCTTAGCCTCGCATACAGGGGCTGAAGCTTTCTTT